This TCR beta chain came from a study of cytomegalovirus exposure and HLA in healthy donors. Study outcomes and limitations: Immune exposure data for these donors was limited to CMV serostatus.

This clone was picked up a small number of times. What it binds is not known. The PCR employed 60 Vbeta primers together with 13 Jbeta primers. The data were produced by immunoSEQ multiplex PCR, yet TCRdb's version contains in-frame clones alone and is incomplete. This table holds around 180,000 clones, 75% to 90% found once. The CDR3 is 16 residues long. Germline CDR1 reads LNHDA; CDR2 reads SQIVND (reference sequence). The V and J ends lost 6 bases and 8 bases respectively, with 25 bases between them. The clonotype originates from a boy aged 2 to 9 in good health and CMV-seronegative. Sequencing was done on a sample of PBMCs. This chain connects TRBV19 to TRBJ1-2; D call uncertain. CDR3 coding DNA: TGTGCCAGTAGGAGTCCGCGAAACAGTGCCGGATCCGGCTACACCTTC. This sequence encodes CASRSPRNSAGSGYTF.